The 5 T cell receptor beta chains in this list originate from one sample, sequenced in a study of blood T cell repertoires in COVID-19. Assay used: immunoSEQ multiplex PCR; TCRdb lists only in-frame clones, some missing. The sample lists about 380,000 clones, 70% to 90% occurring once. Specimen: PBMCs or T cells enriched from blood (not recorded which). The source is a man between 25 and 39 years old who had recovered from COVID-19.

The chain combines TRBV19 with TRBJ1-5; D is uncertain. Germline CDR1 is LNHDA and CDR2 is SQIVND (reference sequence). The CDR3 runs to 13 residues. Trimming shortened V by 4 bases and J by 7 bases, and 11 bases separated the two germline ends. The CDR3 DNA is TGTGCCAGTAGTACATTTACTCGGCAGCCCCAGCATTTT. Its protein product is CASSTFTRQPQHF.

The V call is TRBV11-2, the J call TRBJ1-5; D not certain. CDR3 length equals 13 residues. Germline V gives CDR1 SGHAT, CDR2 FQNNGV. V lost 0 bases and J 4 bases, leaving 4 bases between the germline ends. CDR3 residues: CASSLERNQPQHF. Written as DNA, the CDR3 is TGTGCCAGCAGCTTAGAGAGAAATCAGCCCCAGCATTTT.

DNA for the CDR3: TGTGCCAGCAGTTACCGGGTGGTAGATACGCAGTATTTT. Amino acids: CASSYRVVDTQYF. V usage is TRBV6-2 or TRBV6-3 and J usage is TRBJ2-3, with D hard to call. Trimming shortened V by 2 bases and J by 5 bases, and 8 bases separated the two germline ends. Looked up from germline, CDR1 is MNHEY and CDR2 is SVGEGT. This CDR3 contains 13 residues.

The V gene is TRBV25-1, the J gene TRBJ1-2; D is perhaps TRBD1 (5 bases). Germline V gene data show CDR1 as MGHDK and CDR2 as SYGVNS. Trimming shortened V by 5 bases and J by 12 bases, and 13 bases separated the two germline ends. This CDR3 comprises 11 residues. This chain's CDR3 is CASSQGAFNTF. The DNA of the CDR3 is TGTGCCAGCAGTCAAGGGGCCTTTAACACCTTC.

The chain carries TRBV5-4 and TRBJ1-3, with unresolved D. V lost 0 bases, J lost 0 bases, and 10 bases lay in between. The CDR3 covers 16 residues. The V gene's germline CDR1 is SGHNT and CDR2 YYREEE (reference sequence). The CDR3 DNA reads TGTGCCAGCAGCTTGGGTAGTTCTATCTCTGGAAACACCATATATTTT. Translation gives CASSLGSSISGNTIYF.